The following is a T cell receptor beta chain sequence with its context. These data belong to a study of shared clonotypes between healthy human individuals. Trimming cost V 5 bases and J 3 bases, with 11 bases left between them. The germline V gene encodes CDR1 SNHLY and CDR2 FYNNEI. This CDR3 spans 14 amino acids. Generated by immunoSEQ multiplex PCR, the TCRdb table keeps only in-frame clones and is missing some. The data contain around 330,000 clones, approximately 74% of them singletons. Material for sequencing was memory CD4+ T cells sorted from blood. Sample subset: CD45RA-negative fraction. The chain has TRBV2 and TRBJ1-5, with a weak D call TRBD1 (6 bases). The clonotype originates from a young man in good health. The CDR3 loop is CASSSGQPNQPQHF. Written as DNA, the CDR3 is TGTGCCAGCAGTTCCGGACAGCCCAATCAGCCCCAGCATTTT.